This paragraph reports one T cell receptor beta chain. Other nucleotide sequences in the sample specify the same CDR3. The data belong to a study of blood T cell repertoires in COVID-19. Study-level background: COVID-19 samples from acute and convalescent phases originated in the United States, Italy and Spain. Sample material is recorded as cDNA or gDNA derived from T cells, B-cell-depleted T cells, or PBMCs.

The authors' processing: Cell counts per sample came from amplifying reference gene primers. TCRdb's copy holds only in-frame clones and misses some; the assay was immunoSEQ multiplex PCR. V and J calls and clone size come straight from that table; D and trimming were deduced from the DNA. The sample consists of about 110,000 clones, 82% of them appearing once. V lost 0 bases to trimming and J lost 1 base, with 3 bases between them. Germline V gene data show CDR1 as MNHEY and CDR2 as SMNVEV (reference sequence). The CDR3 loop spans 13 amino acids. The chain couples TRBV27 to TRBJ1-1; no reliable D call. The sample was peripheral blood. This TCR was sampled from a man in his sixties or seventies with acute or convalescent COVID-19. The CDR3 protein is CASSLSRNTEAFF. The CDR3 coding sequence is TGTGCCAGCAGTTTATCCAGGAACACTGAAGCTTTCTTT.